The 25 T cell receptor beta chains in this list originate from one sample, sequenced in a study of vaccination and CD4 T cells after COVID-19. No antigen is known for these receptors. The Oncomine TCR Beta short-read assay sequenced DNA from cultured CD4+ T cells. In TCRdb, the PCR reads were re-called with MiXCR into one record per CDR3 protein. The sample records over 20,000 distinct CDR3 sequences, approximately 48% being singletons. The treatment here: approximately 11-day PBMC culture with coronavirus spike peptide pools or control peptides (ViraFEST assay). Sequenced material: CD4+ T cells from blood, cultured in vitro, taken before SARS-CoV-2 vaccination. The receptor set was obtained from a human donor who received a COVID-19 vaccine.

This clonotype appeared a few times. This chain joins TRBV6-1 and TRBJ1-3; D is unresolved. Germline V CDR1 and CDR2: MNHNS, SASEGT. The CDR3 loop spans 15 amino acids. V was cut by 7 bases and J by 0 bases, with 13 bases left in between. The CDR3 is CASTPDSRSGNTIYF. In nucleotides, the CDR3 is TGTGCCAGCACCCCCGACTCCCGCTCTGGAAACACCATATATTTT.

This clonotype was recorded a few times. V and J are TRBV6-1 and TRBJ1-2; the D is unclear. Germline V CDR1 and CDR2: MNHNS, SASEGT. The CDR3 covers 17 residues. V lost 1 base, J lost 0 bases, and 15 bases lay in between. The CDR3, as DNA: TGTGCCAGCAGTGAAGTGGCAGGAGTTTCAGCTAACTATGGCTACACCTTC. This translates into CASSEVAGVSANYGYTF.

This sequence joins TRBV7-8 and TRBJ1-2; D possibly corresponds to TRBD1 (6 bases). Trimming stripped 2 bases from V and 5 bases from J, with 15 bases between. This CDR3 is built from 15 residues. Germline V CDR1 and CDR2: SGHVS, FQNEAQ. The CDR3 DNA is TGTGCCAGCAGCTTACTCGGACAGAATAAGTATGGCTACACCTTC. Its protein is CASSLLGQNKYGYTF.

This clonotype appeared a single time. The chain uses TRBV7-7 and TRBJ2-7; tentative D call: TRBD1 (8 bases). This CDR3 comprises 13 residues. V lost 5 bases and J 5 bases, leaving 13 bases between the germline ends. From germline, CDR1 is SSHAT and CDR2 FNYEAQ (reference sequence). The CDR3 sequence is CASSRTGGDEQYF. The CDR3 DNA sequence: TGTGCCAGCAGCCGTACAGGGGGGGACGAGCAGTACTTC.

The J gene is TRBJ1-5, the V gene TRBV27; D is undetermined. The V and J ends lost 7 bases and 0 bases respectively, with 7 bases between them. The CDR3 runs to 13 residues. The germline CDR1 and CDR2 sequences are MNHEY and SMNVEV (reference sequence). The chain's CDR3 is CASTSYSNQPQHF. CDR3 bases: TGTGCCAGCACCTCATATAGCAATCAGCCCCAGCATTTT.

This clonotype turned up a few times. The chain links TRBV6-1 to TRBJ1-6, with 7 nucleotides matching TRBD1. The germline CDR1 and CDR2 sequences are MNHNS and SASEGT. J gave up 10 bases and V 5 bases, and 5 bases lay outside the gene matches. The CDR3 totals 13 residues. The CDR3 is CASSRQGLSPLHF. For the CDR3, the DNA is TGTGCCAGCAGTCGACAGGGATTGTCACCCCTCCACTTT.

This chain's CDR3 is CSARDRGRMNTEAFF. The DNA for the CDR3 is TGCAGTGCTAGAGATAGGGGCCGGATGAACACTGAAGCTTTCTTT. J is TRBJ1-1 and V is TRBV20-1; the D gene is possibly TRBD1 (5 bases). Germline assignment: CDR1 DFQATT and CDR2 SNEGSKA (reference sequence). Trimming cost V 0 bases and J 0 bases, with 11 bases left between them. This CDR3 contains 15 residues.

The chain is built from TRBV20-1 and TRBJ2-7; D is possibly TRBD1 (5 bases). The CDR3 runs to 13 residues. The V end lost 1 base, the J end lost 11 bases, and 18 bases lay between the germline ends. Germline V gene lookup returns CDR1 DFQATT and CDR2 SNEGSKA (reference sequence). CDR3 nucleotide sequence: TGCAGTGCTAGAGGTCTGGACAATATAGGGGAGTACTTC. It codes for CSARGLDNIGEYF.

CDR3 sequence: CASSLSAGRQGIPNYGYTF. Here the CDR3 DNA reads TGTGCCAGCAGCCTAAGTGCGGGCAGACAGGGGATACCTAACTATGGCTACACCTTC. The chain joins TRBV5-6 to TRBJ1-2, with 8 nucleotides matching TRBD1. In germline, CDR1 is SGHDT, CDR2 YYEEEE. The CDR3 runs 19 residues. Unmatched junction bases numbered 17, after V lost 4 bases and J lost 0 bases.

V usage is TRBV6-5 and J usage is TRBJ1-2, with 10 bases matching TRBD1. The germline CDR1 and CDR2 sequences are MNHEY and SVGAGI. V trimming: 2 bases; J trimming: 2 bases; junction bases outside the gene matches: 5. This CDR3 has 16 amino acids. This CDR3 is CASSYASGQGNYGYTF. Written as DNA, the CDR3 is TGTGCCAGCAGTTACGCCTCGGGACAGGGGAACTATGGCTACACCTTC.

In its sample, this clonotype was seen once. The chain uses TRBV7-8 and TRBJ2-1; TRBD1 or TRBD2 may be the D gene (6 bases each). The CDR3 has 16 amino acids. Between the trimmed V and J ends, which lost 4 bases and 3 bases, there was a span of 16 bases. CDR1 SGHVS and CDR2 FQNEAQ come from the germline V gene. CDR3 in DNA: TGTGCCAGCAGCTCGGTGGGGGGCCTAGGCTACAATGAGCAGTTCTTC. Protein sequence: CASSSVGGLGYNEQFF.

The CDR3 coding sequence is TGTGCCAGCAGGGGGGGCGGGACAGGCAAGCAGGGGCAGTTCTTC. Translation: CASRGGGTGKQGQFF. This chain connects TRBV6-1 to TRBJ2-1; 8 bases are shared with TRBD1. Germline V lookup: CDR1 MNHNS, CDR2 SASEGT. The CDR3 totals 15 residues. Trimming at V came to 6 bases and at J to 12 bases, leaving 16 bases not matched to a gene.

There are a few counts of this clonotype. The chain combines TRBV21-1 with TRBJ1-1. TRBV21-1 is a pseudogene locus. The CDR3 runs 10 residues. The CDR3 here is CASSKSEAFF. The CDR3 nucleotides are TGTGCCAGCAGCAAGTCCGAAGCTTTCTTT.

The J gene is TRBJ2-3, the V gene TRBV30; D gene uncertain. Trimming cost V 0 bases and J 6 bases, with 22 bases left between them. This CDR3 comprises 17 residues. Germline values: CDR1 GTSNPN, CDR2 SVGIG (reference sequence). This CDR3 is CAWSVGSTALRWDTQYF. CDR3 bases: TGTGCCTGGAGTGTCGGTTCGACGGCCCTACGGTGGGATACGCAGTATTTT.

CDR3 in amino acids: CASSTTGVRGAFF. Written as DNA, the CDR3 is TGTGCCAGCAGCACCACAGGGGTCCGGGGAGCTTTCTTT. V and J are TRBV7-3 and TRBJ1-1; 7 positions agree with TRBD1. This CDR3 is built from 13 residues. Germline V gene sequence: CDR1 SGHTA, CDR2 FQGTGA. V shed 5 bases, J shed 10 bases, and the junction held 10 bases outside the gene matches.

The count of this clonotype is one. The chain combines TRBV20-1 with TRBJ2-1; TRBD1 matches at 11 bases. CDR1 and CDR2 (germline): DFQATT, SNEGSKA (reference sequence). The CDR3 runs 15 residues. V lost 4 bases, J lost 5 bases, and 7 bases stayed unmatched. CDR3 in amino acids: CSANIGQGANNEQFF. CDR3 sequence (DNA): TGCAGTGCTAATATAGGACAGGGGGCGAACAATGAGCAGTTCTTC.

The chain has TRBV6-5 and TRBJ1-2, with D hard to call. Trimming took 2 bases from V and 3 from J, leaving 16 bases between them. This CDR3 has 16 residues. Germline-derived CDR1 and CDR2 are MNHEY and SVGAGI. For the CDR3, the DNA is TGTGCCAGCAGTTACGTCAACCGTATGGGTCACTATGGCTACACCTTC. Translated, it gives CASSYVNRMGHYGYTF.

The chain is built from TRBV12-3 or TRBV12-4 and TRBJ1-1, with D possibly matching TRBD1 (6 bases). The CDR3 is 14 amino acids. The V and J ends lost 9 bases and 4 bases respectively, with 18 bases between them. The DNA of the CDR3 is TGTGCCAGTGCGGACAGAAGGGTGGCCACTGAAGCTTTCTTT. Its translation: CASADRRVATEAFF.

In its sample, this clonotype was seen a few times. The chain uses TRBV7-2 and TRBJ2-7, with unresolved D. This CDR3 is built from 13 residues. Germline V gene sequence: CDR1 SGHTA, CDR2 FQGNSA. Trimming cost V 5 bases and J 4 bases, with 12 bases left between them. The DNA for the CDR3 is TGTGCCAGCAGCCTCAAATCTCCGTACGAGCAGTACTTC. As protein: CASSLKSPYEQYF. The complete variable domain, with remaining parts taken from reference TRBV7-2 and TRBJ2-7, reads GAGVSQSPSNKVTEKGKDVELRCDPISGHTALYWYRQSLGQGLEFLIYFQGNSAPDKSGLPSDRFSAERTGGSVSTLTIQRTQQEDSAVYLCASSLKSPYEQYFGPGTRLTVT.

The chain combines TRBV20-1 with TRBJ1-1; TRBD1 aligns across 10 bases. V was clipped by 5 bases and J by 4 bases; unmatched bases: 7. Germline V lookup: CDR1 DFQATT, CDR2 SNEGSKA (reference sequence). This CDR3 comprises 14 residues. CDR3 coding DNA: TGCAGTGCTCCCTGGACAGGGGGAGGCACTGAAGCTTTCTTT. Translation: CSAPWTGGGTEAFF.

The genes are TRBV6-2 or TRBV6-3 and TRBJ1-6, with TRBD1 identical over 7 bases. V was pared by 7 bases and J by 6 bases, with 6 bases of the junction left unmatched. Germline lookup yields CDR1 MNHEY and CDR2 SVGEGT. The CDR3 covers 14 residues. CDR3 sequence reads: CASTYGQVNSPLHF. The CDR3 bases are TGTGCCAGCACCTATGGACAGGTTAATTCACCCCTCCACTTT.

This chain joins TRBV6-1 and TRBJ1-2, with D tentatively TRBD1 (5 bases). Germline values: CDR1 MNHNS, CDR2 SASEGT. The CDR3 extends over 13 amino acids. Trimming left V 10 bases short and J 2 bases short, with 14 bases between. The CDR3 reads CANSPPGNYGYTF. CDR3 sequence (DNA): TGTGCCAACAGCCCTCCAGGGAACTATGGCTACACCTTC.

This clonotype was seen a handful of times. The gene calls are TRBV20-1 and TRBJ2-4; TRBD2 aligns across 8 bases. CDR3 length equals 14 residues. V shed 6 bases, J shed 2 bases, and the junction held 6 bases outside the gene matches. Germline V lookup: CDR1 DFQATT, CDR2 SNEGSKA (reference sequence). The CDR3 reads CSAGTSLTKNIQYF. The CDR3 DNA reads TGCAGTGCCGGGACTAGTTTAACCAAAAACATTCAGTACTTC.

The rearrangement links TRBV5-1 to TRBJ2-5; 8 bases align to TRBD2. V lost 5 bases and J lost 0; bases outside the gene matches: 6. The CDR3 consists of 15 residues. Germline V CDR1 and CDR2: SGHRS, YFSETQ. This CDR3 reads CASSPFSGDQETQYF. The CDR3 nucleotides read TGCGCCAGCAGTCCCTTTAGCGGGGACCAAGAGACCCAGTACTTC.

A few counts support this clonotype. The chain joins TRBV7-9 to TRBJ1-2, with D uncertain. V lost 4 bases and J lost 4, with 10 bases in between. The CDR3 has 13 residues. Germline assignment: CDR1 SEHNR and CDR2 FQNEAQ (reference sequence). The DNA for the CDR3 is TGTGCCAGCAGCTCGGGTCCGCTCTATGGCTACACCTTC. Translating it yields CASSSGPLYGYTF.